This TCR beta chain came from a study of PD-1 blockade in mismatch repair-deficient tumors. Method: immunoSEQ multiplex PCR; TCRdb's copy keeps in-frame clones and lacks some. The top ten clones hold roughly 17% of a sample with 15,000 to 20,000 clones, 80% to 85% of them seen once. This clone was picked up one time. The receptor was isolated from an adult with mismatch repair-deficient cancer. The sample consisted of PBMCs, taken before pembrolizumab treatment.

CDR3 protein: CATSTGDNTGELFF. For the CDR3, the DNA is TGTGCCACCTCGACAGGGGATAACACCGGGGAGCTGTTTTTT. The chain is built from TRBV2 and TRBJ2-2; TRBD1 matches at 8 bases. There are 14 residues in the CDR3. The germline V gene has CDR1 SNHLY and CDR2 FYNNEI. The J segment lost 2 bases and the V segment lost 10 bases, leaving 6 bases of the junction unmatched.